This note documents a single TCR beta chain sequence. Its antigen remains unknown. TCRdb itself ran the RT-PCR reads through MiXCR, one entry per CDR3 protein. The table records around 520,000 distinct CDR3 sequences, roughly 23% of them present only once. The data were taken from a study of response to subunit inactivated influenza vaccine. Broader study findings: There was a suggestion from the authors that each seasonal influenza vaccination recruits few new T cells.

There are 16 residues in the CDR3. Trimming removed 0 bases at V and 4 bases at J, with 14 bases between. Germline lookup yields CDR1 SGHRS and CDR2 YFSETQ. The sequences come from CD4+ T cells sorted from PBMCs, collected 5 to 6 days after vaccination. This clonotype originated in a man aged 50-60 years who received an inactivated influenza vaccine. The chain recombines TRBV5-1 with TRBJ2-1; a possible D gene is TRBD1 (5 bases). The CDR3 DNA follows: TGCGCCAGCAGCTTGGCCGTAGGGGCATCTTACAATGAGCAGTTCTTC. It yields the protein CASSLAVGASYNEQFF.